These 2 T cell receptor beta chains came from one sample sequenced in a study of cytotoxic CD8 clonotypes in ibrutinib-treated CLL. TCRdb's copy holds only in-frame clones and misses some; the assay was immunoSEQ multiplex PCR. This table has about 26,000 clones, roughly 85% appearing once. This specimen was PBMCs, taken after 24 months of ibrutinib treatment. These receptor sequences come from a human donor with chronic lymphocytic leukemia.

V usage is TRBV18 and J usage is TRBJ2-3; 7 nucleotides agree with TRBD1. The V and J ends lost 3 bases and 3 bases, in that order; junction bases with no gene match: 21. Germline V gene sequence: CDR1 KGHSH, CDR2 LQKENI. The CDR3 has 20 residues. The CDR3 nucleotides read TGTGCCAGCTCACCTCAAGGGGGCGTGACGGGCACGGTTGGAACAGATACGCAGTATTTT. Protein product: CASSPQGGVTGTVGTDTQYF.

This sequence joins TRBV6-5 and TRBJ2-7, with a tentative D call TRBD1 (5 bases). V lost 2 bases to trimming and J lost 3 bases, with 11 bases between them. The length of the CDR3 is 14 residues. Germline CDR1 is MNHEY and CDR2 is SVGAGI. CDR3 DNA: TGTGCCAGCAGTTACCAGGGCTTCGACTACGAGCAGTACTTC. This gives the protein CASSYQGFDYEQYF.